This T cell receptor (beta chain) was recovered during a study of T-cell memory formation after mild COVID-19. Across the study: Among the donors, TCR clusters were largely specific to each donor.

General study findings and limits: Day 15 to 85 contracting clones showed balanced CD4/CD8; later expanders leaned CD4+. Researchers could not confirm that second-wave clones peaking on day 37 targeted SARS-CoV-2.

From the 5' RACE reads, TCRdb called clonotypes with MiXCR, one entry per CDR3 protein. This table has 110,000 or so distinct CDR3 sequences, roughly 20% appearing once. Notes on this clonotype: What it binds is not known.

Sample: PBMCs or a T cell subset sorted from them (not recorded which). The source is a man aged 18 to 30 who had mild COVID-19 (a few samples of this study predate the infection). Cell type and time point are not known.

The CDR3 DNA follows: TGTGCCAGCAGTTCGACATGGGAGCTGTTTTTT. It yields the protein CASSSTWELFF. The gene calls are TRBV12-3 or TRBV12-4 and TRBJ2-2; the D is unclear. The CDR3 sequence is 11 residues long. The V end was cut by 4 bases, the J end by 9 bases, with 6 bases between.